What follows are 25 T cell receptor beta chains derived from one specimen sequenced in a study of OX40 agonist ivuxolimab in advanced cancers. The method was the immunoSEQ multiplex PCR assay. Imported from immuneACCESS, the table was reduced by TCRdb to in-frame sequences with V and J called. These copies leave out some clones; in studies compared against another copy, an unresolved V gene accounts for under half, and the cause of the remainder is not known. The sample includes tens of thousands of clones, with more than 75% observed a single time. Clones ranked in the top ten supply approximately 0.8% of the sample. The sample in question was CD4+ or CD8+ T cells sorted from blood, obtained in a trial of the OX40 agonist ivuxolimab. The receptor set was obtained from an adult with an advanced solid tumor such as melanoma, head and neck, liver or kidney cancer.

The chain recombines TRBV7-8 with TRBJ1-1; D is unclear. The CDR3 covers 15 residues. Germline loops: CDR1 SGHVS, CDR2 FQNEAQ. V was cut by 5 bases and J by 1 base, with 14 bases left in between. The CDR3 spells CASSPRSHTNTEAFF. The CDR3 DNA sequence: TGTGCCAGCAGCCCACGGTCCCACACGAACACTGAAGCTTTCTTT.

The chain couples TRBV5-4 to TRBJ2-3; 7 bases agree with TRBD2. The CDR3 extends over 15 amino acids. Unmatched junction bases numbered 7, after V lost 4 bases and J lost 2 bases. The V gene's germline CDR1 is SGHNT and CDR2 YYREEE (reference sequence). The CDR3 DNA sequence: TGTGCCAGCAGCCGTATTCTAGCGGACACAGATACGCAGTATTTT. Its translation: CASSRILADTDTQYF.

The rearrangement links TRBV5-4 to TRBJ1-6; 7 nucleotides agree with TRBD1. Germline assignment: CDR1 SGHNT and CDR2 YYREEE (reference sequence). CDR3 length: 14 residues. With V trimmed by 3 bases and J by 9 bases, 6 bases remained unmatched. Written as DNA, the CDR3 is TGTGCCAGCAGCTGGGAGGGGGCCGGTTCACCCCTCCACTTT. Amino acid sequence: CASSWEGAGSPLHF.

The rearrangement joins TRBV7-8 to TRBJ2-2; D may be TRBD2 (5 bases). The CDR3 has 16 amino acids. V lost 2 bases, J lost 3 bases, and 13 bases lay in between. Germline assignment: CDR1 SGHVS and CDR2 FQNEAQ. CDR3 protein: CASSLTSGIYTGELFF. CDR3 nucleotide sequence: TGTGCCAGCAGCTTAACCTCGGGAATTTACACCGGGGAGCTGTTTTTT.

J is TRBJ1-5 and V is TRBV4-1; D is perhaps TRBD1 (5 bases). This CDR3 contains 16 residues. Per germline, CDR1 MGHRA and CDR2 YSYEKL. Trimming removed 0 bases at V and 4 bases at J, with 13 bases between. CDR3 sequence (DNA): TGCGCCAGCAGCCAAGAACAGTCCAGGGATAATCAGCCCCAGCATTTT. Its translation: CASSQEQSRDNQPQHF.

V and J are TRBV19 and TRBJ1-1; D perhaps matches TRBD1 (6 bases). The CDR3 is made up of 14 amino acids. Trimming removed 5 bases at V and 3 bases at J, with 13 bases between. The germline gives CDR1 LNHDA, CDR2 SQIVND (reference sequence). CDR3 nucleotides: TGTGCCAGTAGTCTGCGGACAGCGTACACTGAAGCTTTCTTT. Protein sequence: CASSLRTAYTEAFF.

The chain employs TRBV30 and TRBJ2-1; TRBD2 aligns across 7 bases. The CDR3 contains 15 residues. The V and J ends lost 4 bases and 7 bases, in that order; junction bases with no gene match: 13. Germline CDR1 GTSNPN, CDR2 SVGIG (reference sequence). The CDR3 DNA sequence: TGTGCCTGGACTAAAGGCCGCCAAGCGGGGAATGAGCAGTTCTTC. This translates into CAWTKGRQAGNEQFF. Filled out from reference TRBV30 and TRBJ2-1, the complete variable domain reads SQTIHQWPATLVQPVGSPLSLECTVEGTSNPNLYWYRQAAGRGLQLLFYSVGIGQISSEVPQNLSASRPQDRQFILSSKKLLLSDSGFYLCAWTKGRQAGNEQFFGPGTRLTVL.

The chain carries TRBV4-1 and TRBJ1-1, with no clear D. Germline V gene data show CDR1 as MGHRA and CDR2 as YSYEKL. V lost 0 bases and J 0 bases, leaving 8 bases between the germline ends. CDR3 length: 15 residues. CDR3 amino acids: CASSQDEQLNTEAFF. In DNA, the CDR3 is TGCGCCAGCAGCCAAGATGAACAGCTGAACACTGAAGCTTTCTTT.

The chain is built from TRBV6-5 and TRBJ1-1; no reliable D call. V lost 3 bases and J lost 0, with 8 bases in between. Germline CDR1 and CDR2: MNHEY and SVGAGI. The CDR3 consists of 14 residues. The CDR3 is CASSYRQLNTEAFF. The CDR3 DNA is TGTGCCAGCAGTTATCGTCAGTTGAACACTGAAGCTTTCTTT.

The chain uses TRBV7-2 and TRBJ2-2; D gene ambiguous. The CDR3 covers 12 residues. Per germline, CDR1 SGHTA and CDR2 FQGNSA. Trimming removed 1 base at V and 11 bases at J, with 8 bases between. CDR3 region: CASSLGTDELFF. CDR3 DNA sequence: TGTGCCAGCAGCTTAGGGACGGACGAGCTGTTTTTT. Looking up the rest from reference TRBV7-2 and TRBJ2-2 gives the full variable domain: GAGVSQSPSNKVTEKGKDVELRCDPISGHTALYWYRQSLGQGLEFLIYFQGNSAPDKSGLPSDRFSAERTGGSVSTLTIQRTQQEDSAVYLCASSLGTDELFFGEGSRLTVL.

The chain has TRBV2 and TRBJ1-2, with 8 bases lining up with TRBD1. CDR3 size: 16 residues. V trimming: 6 bases; J trimming: 3 bases; junction bases outside the gene matches: 12. CDR1 and CDR2 from the germline V gene are SNHLY and FYNNEI. The CDR3 loop is CASREIYGTGDYGYTF. Here the CDR3 DNA reads TGTGCCAGCAGGGAAATATACGGGACAGGCGACTATGGCTACACCTTC.

DNA for the CDR3: TGTGCCAGCTCCCCCGGAACTAGCGCGCTCTCCTACGAGCAGTACTTC. Translated: CASSPGTSALSYEQYF. The chain uses TRBV18 and TRBJ2-7; 7 bases agree with TRBD2. Trimming removed 6 bases from V and 0 bases from J; junction bases left unmatched: 11. Germline CDR1 is KGHSH and CDR2 is LQKENI. This CDR3 spans 16 amino acids.

The chain is built from TRBV5-6 and TRBJ2-5; D unclear. The V gene lost 4 bases and the J gene lost 3 bases, with 4 bases spanning the gap. The germline CDR1 and CDR2 sequences are SGHDT and YYEEEE. The CDR3 contains 11 residues. The CDR3 loop reads CASSNKETQYF. The CDR3 region has the DNA TGTGCCAGCAGCAACAAAGAGACCCAGTACTTC.

This chain links TRBV28 with TRBJ1-5; perhaps TRBD1 as D (6 bases). The CDR3 covers 13 residues. Trimming took 2 bases from V and 5 from J, leaving 7 bases between them. Per germline, CDR1 MDHEN and CDR2 SYDVKM. Written as DNA, the CDR3 is TGTGCCAGCAGTTTACGGGGGCATCAGCCCCAGCATTTT. Translated: CASSLRGHQPQHF.

The chain couples TRBV7-3 to TRBJ1-1; D might be TRBD1 (6 bases). Germline CDR1 is SGHTA and CDR2 is FQGTGA. The CDR3 runs 14 residues. Trimming pared 2 bases from V and 5 bases from J, leaving 12 bases between. The CDR3 DNA reads TGTGCCAGCAGCTTAGCTGCAGGGGATACTGAAGCTTTCTTT. This codes for CASSLAAGDTEAFF.

V and J are TRBV28 and TRBJ2-5; D is tentatively TRBD1 or TRBD2 (5 bases each). Germline V lookup: CDR1 MDHEN, CDR2 SYDVKM. The CDR3 is 15 amino acids. V lost 4 bases to trimming and J lost 3 bases, with 15 bases between them. This CDR3 is CASSSIWGTKETQYF. Written as DNA, the CDR3 is TGTGCCAGCAGTTCTATATGGGGGACCAAAGAGACCCAGTACTTC.

The J gene is TRBJ1-4, the V gene TRBV15; perhaps TRBD1 as D (5 bases). The CDR3 extends over 17 amino acids. The germline gives CDR1 LNHNV, CDR2 YYDKDF (reference sequence). Deletions cut 3 bases from V and 4 bases from J, with 18 bases between. CDR3 residues: CATSSKYQGSLNEKLFF. As DNA, the CDR3 is TGTGCCACCAGCAGCAAATACCAGGGTTCCCTTAATGAAAAACTGTTTTTT.

The CDR3 bases are TGTGCCAGCCACACGGGGACTAGTCTTGAGGCTACGCAGTATTTT. Its protein product is CASHTGTSLEATQYF. This chain joins TRBV2 and TRBJ2-3; TRBD2 aligns across 8 bases. The length of the CDR3 is 15 residues. Germline CDR1 SNHLY, CDR2 FYNNEI. V was pared by 8 bases and J by 8 bases, with 15 bases of the junction left unmatched.

This clone was detected once. V gene TRBV5-6 combines with J gene TRBJ2-1; possible D gene TRBD2, 5 bases. V was clipped by 0 bases and J by 4 bases, with 11 bases between them. The CDR3 has 15 residues. CDR1 SGHDT and CDR2 YYEEEE come from the germline V gene. CDR3 bases: TGTGCCAGCAGCTTGGGGGAATCGGGGTACAATGAGCAGTTCTTC. Translating gives CASSLGESGYNEQFF.

The chain links TRBV6-4 to TRBJ1-5; D ambiguous. The ends were cut back, 6 bases at V and 0 bases at J, with 6 bases in the middle. In germline, CDR1 is MRHNA, CDR2 SNTAGT. CDR3 size: 13 residues. The CDR3 here is CASSLNSNQPQHF. CDR3 nucleotide sequence: TGTGCCAGCAGCCTAAATAGCAATCAGCCCCAGCATTTT.

CDR3 bases: TGTGCCAGCAGCGCGGGATGGCAGGGGACCTACGAGCAGTACTTC. Protein sequence: CASSAGWQGTYEQYF. The V and J genes are TRBV5-4 and TRBJ2-7; D may match TRBD1 or TRBD2 (6 bases each). V lost 4 bases and J lost 2, with 16 bases in between. The germline CDR1 and CDR2 sequences are SGHNT and YYREEE (reference sequence). This CDR3 has 15 amino acids.

The J gene is TRBJ1-5, the V gene TRBV6-1; 8 bases match TRBD1. CDR1 and CDR2 (germline): MNHNS, SASEGT. With 8 bases clipped from V and 6 bases from J, the junction kept 3 bases outside the gene matches. CDR3 length: 12 amino acids. The CDR3 nucleotides are TGTGCCAGCTGCAGGGGGCTTCAGCCCCAGCATTTT. It specifies CASCRGLQPQHF.

The CDR3 DNA reads as TGCGCCAGCAGCTTGTCAGCGGTGAGCACAGATACGCAGTATTTT. It is translated as CASSLSAVSTDTQYF. This chain uses TRBV5-1 with TRBJ2-3; a weak D match, TRBD2 (5 bases). V gave up 1 base and J gave up 0 bases, with 9 bases separating them. The CDR3 runs to 15 residues. CDR1 SGHRS and CDR2 YFSETQ come from the germline V gene.

This sequence joins TRBV27 and TRBJ1-3; D is perhaps TRBD1 (5 bases). V lost 8 bases, J lost 0 bases, and 11 bases lay in between. The CDR3 is made up of 14 amino acids. Germline V lookup: CDR1 MNHEY, CDR2 SMNVEV (reference sequence). CDR3 bases: TGTGCCAGCGGGGGGAGGCACTCTGGAAACACCATATATTTT. Encoded protein: CASGGRHSGNTIYF.

The CDR3 region has the DNA TGTGCCAGCAGCCGTCGGACAGGGCGTTCTACGATTCGAACCAACACTGAAGCTTTCTTT. As protein: CASSRRTGRSTIRTNTEAFF. The chain is built from TRBV27 and TRBJ1-1; TRBD1 matches 8 bases. V lost 6 bases, J lost 2 bases, and 23 bases stayed unmatched. Per the germline V gene, CDR1 is MNHEY and CDR2 is SMNVEV (reference sequence). The CDR3 extends over 20 amino acids.